Listed here are 8 T cell receptor beta chains from one sample, sequenced in a study of glioma-infiltrating T cells. Using RNA template, CDR3s of TCR alpha and beta were amplified with iRepertoire arm-PCR. TCRdb passed the multiplex PCR reads through MiXCR, listing each CDR3 protein once. This sample yields about 110,000 distinct CDR3 sequences, of which less than 30% are seen a single time; under 45% belongs to the top ten. The material sequenced was glioma tissue, nonneoplastic brain tissue, or PBMCs (not recorded which). These receptors were taken from a human donor with low-grade glioma or glioblastoma, undergoing nonglioma brain surgery, or in good health (not recorded which).

This clonotype was detected many times. The chain uses TRBV6-5 and TRBJ2-1; perhaps TRBD1 as D (6 bases). The CDR3 contains 16 residues. Per germline, CDR1 MNHEY and CDR2 SVGAGI. V lost 2 bases and J 7 bases, leaving 18 bases between the germline ends. CDR3 residues: CASSYRRTALGNEQFF. The DNA of the CDR3 is TGTGCCAGCAGTTACCGTCGGACAGCTCTTGGGAATGAGCAGTTCTTC.

This chain uses TRBV5-1 with TRBJ1-2; D might be TRBD1 (6 bases). V lost 0 bases and J 8 bases, leaving 11 bases between the germline ends. The germline gives CDR1 SGHRS, CDR2 YFSETQ. CDR3 length: 13 amino acids. Here the CDR3 reads CASSLGQEGGYTF. The DNA of the CDR3 is TGCGCCAGCAGCTTGGGACAGGAGGGCGGCTACACCTTC.

This chain uses TRBV2 with TRBJ2-1; weak D call: TRBD2 (5 bases). The length of the CDR3 is 15 residues. Germline CDR1 SNHLY, CDR2 FYNNEI. The CDR3 DNA reads TGTGTTAGCAATCTCTTCGGGGAGTCTGGTAATGAGCAGTTCTTC. This codes for CVSNLFGESGNEQFF.

This clonotype occurred many times. The V gene is TRBV7-2, the J gene TRBJ1-1; 12 nucleotides line up with TRBD1. Trimming took 1 base from V and 6 from J; bases not matched to a gene: 3. CDR3 length equals 15 residues. Germline V gives CDR1 SGHTA, CDR2 FQGNSA. The DNA for the CDR3 is TGTGCCAGCAGCTTAGGGGGGACAGGGGGCTCTGAAGCTTTCTTT. Protein sequence: CASSLGGTGGSEAFF.

The chain has TRBV6-6 and TRBJ2-1; no clear D. The CDR3 is 13 amino acids. Trimming took off 10 bases at V and 7 bases at J, with 17 bases between the two ends. Germline CDR1 is MNHNY and CDR2 is SVGAGI (reference sequence). Here the CDR3 reads CATSPGQFNEQFF. Here the CDR3 DNA reads TGTGCCACCTCTCCGGGCCAGTTTAATGAGCAGTTCTTC.

This clonotype has at least ten counts. CDR3 DNA sequence: TGTGCCAGCAGACCACCCGGGACTATGTCCCATGAGCAGTTCTTC. It translates to CASRPPGTMSHEQFF. This chain uses TRBV27 with TRBJ2-1; 7 positions match TRBD2. Germline lookup yields CDR1 MNHEY and CDR2 SMNVEV (reference sequence). V gave up 6 bases and J gave up 8 bases; unmatched junction bases: 13. The CDR3 is made up of 15 amino acids.

At least ten counts were recorded for this clonotype. This sequence joins TRBV7-2 and TRBJ1-1; unclear D gene. The CDR3 is 17 residues long. Trimming cost V 2 bases and J 0 bases, with 16 bases left between them. Per the germline V gene, CDR1 is SGHTA and CDR2 is FQGNSA. The CDR3 DNA follows: TGTGCCAGCAGCTTATTTCGGGGTAGTATAATGAACACTGAAGCTTTCTTT. The encoded protein is CASSLFRGSIMNTEAFF.

This clonotype was seen more than once but under ten times. The V call is TRBV19, the J call TRBJ1-2, with TRBD1 matching 9 bases. V shed 6 bases, J shed 4 bases, and the junction held 9 bases outside the gene matches. Germline loops: CDR1 LNHDA, CDR2 SQIVND (reference sequence). The CDR3 sequence is 15 residues long. The CDR3 DNA reads as TGTGCCAGTAGCCTCCCGGGACAGGGAAGCTATGGCTACACCTTC. The encoded protein is CASSLPGQGSYGYTF.